This TCR beta chain was recorded in a study of T-cell memory formation after mild COVID-19. Whole-study context: Largely, the TCR clusters proved donor specific.

This clonotype was recorded many times. 5'RACE with constant-segment primers built TCRalpha and TCRbeta cDNA libraries with UMIs. TCRdb re-called the 5' RACE reads through MiXCR, storing one row per CDR3 protein. Here the sample spans 200,000 to 300,000 distinct CDR3 sequences, 16% being singletons. Looked up from germline, CDR1 is SEHNR and CDR2 is FQNEAQ (reference sequence). This CDR3 is 16 amino acids long. V was shortened by 0 bases and J by 2 bases, with 11 bases between the two germline ends. The V gene is TRBV7-9, the J gene TRBJ2-1, with D perhaps matching TRBD2 (6 bases). Sequenced input: PBMCs or a T cell subset sorted from them (not recorded which). The source is a man younger than 35 who had mild COVID-19 (a few samples of this study predate the infection). Cell type and time point are not known. The DNA for the CDR3 is TGTGCCAGCAGCTTAGCGCTGGCGGGGACCTACAATGAGCAGTTCTTC. Protein: CASSLALAGTYNEQFF.